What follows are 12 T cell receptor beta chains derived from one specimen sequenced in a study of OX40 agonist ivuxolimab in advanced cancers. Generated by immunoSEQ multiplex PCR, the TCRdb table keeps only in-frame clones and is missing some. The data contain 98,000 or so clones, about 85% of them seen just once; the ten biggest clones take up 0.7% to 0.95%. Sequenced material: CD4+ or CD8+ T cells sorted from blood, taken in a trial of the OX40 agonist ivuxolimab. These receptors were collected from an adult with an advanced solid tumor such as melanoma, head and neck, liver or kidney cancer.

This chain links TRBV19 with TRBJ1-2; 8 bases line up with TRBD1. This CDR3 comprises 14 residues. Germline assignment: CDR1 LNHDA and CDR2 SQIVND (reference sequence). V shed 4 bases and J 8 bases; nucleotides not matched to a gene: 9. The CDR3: CASSKDRDRMGYTF. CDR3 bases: TGTGCCAGTAGTAAGGACAGGGACAGAATGGGCTACACCTTC.

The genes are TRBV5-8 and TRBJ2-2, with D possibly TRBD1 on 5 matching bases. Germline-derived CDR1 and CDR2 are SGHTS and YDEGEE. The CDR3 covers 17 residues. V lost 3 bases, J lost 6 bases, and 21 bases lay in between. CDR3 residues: CASSSGYWPNGPGELFF. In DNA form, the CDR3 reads TGTGCCAGCAGCTCAGGGTATTGGCCCAACGGCCCCGGGGAGCTGTTTTTT. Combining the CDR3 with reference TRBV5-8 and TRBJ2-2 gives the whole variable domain EAGVTQSPTHLIKTRGQQATLRCSPISGHTSVYWYQQALGLGLQFLLWYDEGEERNRGNFPPRFSGRQFPNYSSELNVNALELEDSALYLCASSSGYWPNGPGELFFGEGSRLTVL.

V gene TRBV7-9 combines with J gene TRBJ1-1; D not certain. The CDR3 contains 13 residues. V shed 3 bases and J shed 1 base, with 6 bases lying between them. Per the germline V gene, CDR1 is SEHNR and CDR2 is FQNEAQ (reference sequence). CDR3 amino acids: CASSLSQNTEAFF. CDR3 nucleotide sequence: TGTGCCAGCAGCTTGTCCCAGAACACTGAAGCTTTCTTT.

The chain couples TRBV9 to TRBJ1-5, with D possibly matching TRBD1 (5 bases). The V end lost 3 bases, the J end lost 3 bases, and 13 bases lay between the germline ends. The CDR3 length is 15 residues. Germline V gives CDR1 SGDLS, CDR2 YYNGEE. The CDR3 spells CASSARDGLNQPQHF. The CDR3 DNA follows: TGTGCCAGCAGCGCCCGGGACGGCCTCAATCAGCCCCAGCATTTT.

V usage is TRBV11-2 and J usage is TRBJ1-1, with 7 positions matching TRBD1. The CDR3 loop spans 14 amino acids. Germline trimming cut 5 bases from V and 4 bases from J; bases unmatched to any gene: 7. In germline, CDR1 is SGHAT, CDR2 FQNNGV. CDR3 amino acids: CASSPTGIGTEAFF. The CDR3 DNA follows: TGTGCCAGCAGCCCGACAGGGATAGGCACTGAAGCTTTCTTT.

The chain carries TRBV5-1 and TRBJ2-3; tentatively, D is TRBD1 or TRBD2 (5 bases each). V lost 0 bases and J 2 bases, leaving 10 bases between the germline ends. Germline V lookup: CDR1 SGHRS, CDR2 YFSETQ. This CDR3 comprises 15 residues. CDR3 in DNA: TGCGCCAGCAGCTTGGGGGGGAAAACCACAGATACGCAGTATTTT. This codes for CASSLGGKTTDTQYF.

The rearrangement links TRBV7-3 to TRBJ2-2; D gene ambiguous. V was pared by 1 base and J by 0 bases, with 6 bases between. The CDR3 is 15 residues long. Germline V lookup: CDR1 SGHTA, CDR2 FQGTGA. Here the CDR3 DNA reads TGTGCCAGCAGCTTAAGACCCACGAACACCGGGGAGCTGTTTTTT. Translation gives CASSLRPTNTGELFF.

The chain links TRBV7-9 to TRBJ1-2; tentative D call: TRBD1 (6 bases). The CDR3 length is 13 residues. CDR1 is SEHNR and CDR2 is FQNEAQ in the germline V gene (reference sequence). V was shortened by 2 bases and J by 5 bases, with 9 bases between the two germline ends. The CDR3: CASSLRDTYGYTF. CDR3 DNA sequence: TGTGCCAGCAGCTTAAGGGACACGTATGGCTACACCTTC.

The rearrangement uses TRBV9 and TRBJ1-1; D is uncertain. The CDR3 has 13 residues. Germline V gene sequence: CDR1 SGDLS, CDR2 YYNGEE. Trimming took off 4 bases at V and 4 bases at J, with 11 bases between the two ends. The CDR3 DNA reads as TGTGCCAGCAGCCCCACCCCATCCACTGAAGCTTTCTTT. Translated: CASSPTPSTEAFF.

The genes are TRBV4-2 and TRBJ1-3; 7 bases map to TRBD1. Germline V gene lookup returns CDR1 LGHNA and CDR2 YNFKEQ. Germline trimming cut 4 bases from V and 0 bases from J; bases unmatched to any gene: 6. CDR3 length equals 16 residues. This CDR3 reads CASSLGQRGSGNTIYF. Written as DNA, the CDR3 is TGTGCCAGCAGCCTGGGACAGCGGGGCTCTGGAAACACCATATATTTT.

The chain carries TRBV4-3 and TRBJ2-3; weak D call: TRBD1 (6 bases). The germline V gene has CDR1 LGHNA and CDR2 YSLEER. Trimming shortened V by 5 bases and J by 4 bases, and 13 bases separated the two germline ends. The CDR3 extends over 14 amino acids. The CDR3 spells CASSLQGRPDTQYF. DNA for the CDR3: TGCGCCAGCAGCTTACAGGGTAGGCCAGATACGCAGTATTTT.

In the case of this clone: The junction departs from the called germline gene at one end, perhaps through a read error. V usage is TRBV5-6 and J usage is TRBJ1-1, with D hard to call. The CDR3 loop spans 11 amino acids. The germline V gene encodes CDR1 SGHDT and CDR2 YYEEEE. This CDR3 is CASSYRTLRQF. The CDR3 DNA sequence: TGTGCCAGCAGCTACCGGACTCTCCGACAATTT.